Presented here are 20 T cell receptor beta chains from one specimen sequenced in a study of T-cell reconstitution after alpha-beta-depleted transplantation in children. Using unique molecular identifiers, the investigators prepared the TCRbeta library. TCRdb fed the PCR reads into MiXCR, producing one record per CDR3 protein. The sample records about 220,000 distinct CDR3 sequences, approximately 15% being singletons. Sequencing was performed on PBMCs, mostly from graft donor cells, taken 360 days after TCRalphabeta/CD19-depleted stem cell transplant. The receptors were sampled from a male patient between 2 and 9 years old who had a stem cell transplant for acute lymphoblastic leukemia, so the T cells may come from the graft donor.

This clonotype was counted between two and nine times. The gene calls are TRBV7-2 and TRBJ2-3, with D hard to call. The germline V gene encodes CDR1 SGHTA and CDR2 FQGNSA. The V end was cut by 0 bases, the J end by 4 bases, with 11 bases between. This CDR3 is 15 amino acids long. The CDR3 reads CASSLAAILADTQYF. The CDR3 DNA sequence: TGTGCCAGCAGCTTAGCGGCAATCCTGGCAGATACGCAGTATTTT.

The genes are TRBV12-3 or TRBV12-4 and TRBJ2-2; 8 bases align to TRBD2. The CDR3 spans 18 residues. V dropped 6 bases and J dropped 6; count of bases not matched to a gene: 18. In nucleotides, the CDR3 is TGTGCCAGCAGCCAAATTGTTCCCGGGACTAGGGAAGCCGGGGAGCTGTTTTTT. As protein: CASSQIVPGTREAGELFF.

This clonotype came up a few times. This sequence joins TRBV20-1 and TRBJ2-1; 8 nucleotides line up with TRBD2. CDR3 size: 14 residues. Germline loops: CDR1 DFQATT, CDR2 SNEGSKA (reference sequence). V dropped 2 bases and J dropped 7; count of bases not matched to a gene: 7. CDR3 coding DNA: TGCAGTGCTAGAATAGGGACTAGAAGGAATGAGCAGTTCTTC. Translation gives CSARIGTRRNEQFF.

This chain joins TRBV30 and TRBJ1-2, with TRBD1 matching 7 bases. Germline CDR1 GTSNPN, CDR2 SVGIG (reference sequence). V was pared by 5 bases and J by 2 bases, with 8 bases of the junction left unmatched. There are 14 residues in the CDR3. Written as DNA, the CDR3 is TGTGCCTGGCTCCCGGGGACAGCAAACTATGGCTACACCTTC. Residues: CAWLPGTANYGYTF.

This clonotype turned up a few times. The V call is TRBV4-3, the J call TRBJ1-2, with D perhaps matching TRBD1 (5 bases). V was clipped by 0 bases and J by 4 bases, with 18 bases between them. CDR3 length: 17 amino acids. In germline, CDR1 is LGHNA, CDR2 YSLEER. CDR3 sequence: CASSQDSPSAGSYGYTF. The CDR3 nucleotides read TGCGCCAGCAGCCAAGATTCCCCCTCCGCAGGGAGCTATGGCTACACCTTC.

At least ten counts were recorded for this clonotype. The chain combines TRBV5-1 with TRBJ2-3, with D unclear. This CDR3 comprises 12 residues. V was trimmed by 2 bases and J by 0 bases, leaving 1 base between them. CDR1 is SGHRS and CDR2 is YFSETQ in the germline V gene. Here the CDR3 reads CASSFSTDTQYF. In DNA, the CDR3 is TGCGCCAGCAGCTTTAGCACAGATACGCAGTATTTT.

This rearrangement joins TRBV7-2 to TRBJ1-1; no definite D call. Trimming left V 6 bases short and J 1 base short, with 9 bases between. The length of the CDR3 is 13 residues. The germline gives CDR1 SGHTA, CDR2 FQGNSA. CDR3 protein: CASRLRGNTEAFF. Here the CDR3 DNA reads TGTGCCAGCAGGTTGCGGGGGAACACTGAAGCTTTCTTT.

The CDR3 loop reads CASSRTGVDGYTF. In nucleotides, the CDR3 is TGTGCCAGCAGCCGCACAGGGGTGGATGGCTACACCTTC. V gene TRBV6-1 combines with J gene TRBJ1-2; 7 bases map to TRBD1. Germline V gene lookup returns CDR1 MNHNS and CDR2 SASEGT. This CDR3 region has 13 residues. The V segment lost 6 bases and the J segment 6 bases; nucleotides outside the gene matches: 7.

This clonotype was seen a handful of times. V gene TRBV5-1 combines with J gene TRBJ1-1, with TRBD1 as a possible D gene (5 bases). The ends were cut back, 1 base at V and 10 bases at J, with 11 bases in the middle. The germline V gene has CDR1 SGHRS and CDR2 YFSETQ. CDR3 length equals 12 residues. In DNA, the CDR3 is TGCGCCAGCAGCTTGCCGGGGGTCGGAGCTTTCTTT. This encodes CASSLPGVGAFF.

This clonotype was seen only a few times. The CDR3 region has the DNA TGTGCCAGCACACAGACAGGGGCGGGCCTTTACGAGCAGTACTTC. Its protein is CASTQTGAGLYEQYF. The chain couples TRBV25-1 to TRBJ2-7; TRBD1 matches at 8 bases. This CDR3 is 15 amino acids long. V lost 7 bases, J lost 4 bases, and 12 bases stayed unmatched. In germline, CDR1 is MGHDK, CDR2 SYGVNS.

The rearrangement uses TRBV20-1 and TRBJ2-1; D may be TRBD1 or TRBD2 (5 bases each). Trimming took 3 bases from V and 6 from J, leaving 12 bases between them. The V gene's germline CDR1 is DFQATT and CDR2 SNEGSKA (reference sequence). This CDR3 comprises 13 residues. The CDR3, as DNA: TGCAGTGCTAGGGGTGCAGGGACCAATGAGCAGTTCTTC. Translation: CSARGAGTNEQFF.

This clonotype was counted between two and nine times. This chain uses TRBV27 with TRBJ2-1, with TRBD1 matching over 7 bases. CDR1 MNHEY and CDR2 SMNVEV come from the germline V gene (reference sequence). Trimming removed 2 bases from V and 3 bases from J; junction bases left unmatched: 10. The CDR3 is 17 amino acids. The CDR3 DNA sequence: TGTGCCAGCAGTTTAAAGAGCCCGGGACAGAGCTACAATGAGCAGTTCTTC. It codes for CASSLKSPGQSYNEQFF.

This clonotype showed up many times. The chain couples TRBV12-3 or TRBV12-4 to TRBJ2-7, with 8 bases that match TRBD1. The CDR3 sequence is 16 residues long. V lost 5 bases and J lost 3; bases outside the gene matches: 12. This CDR3 is CASSLQVGQDLYEQYF. The CDR3 DNA reads TGTGCCAGCAGTCTCCAGGTGGGACAGGATCTCTACGAGCAGTACTTC.

The chain is built from TRBV4-1 and TRBJ1-2; no firm D call. This CDR3 comprises 17 residues. Germline V lookup: CDR1 MGHRA, CDR2 YSYEKL. Between the trimmed V and J ends, which lost 1 base and 4 bases, there was a span of 19 bases. In DNA form, the CDR3 reads TGCGCCAGCAGCCAAGTTAATAGGGATCGAAGACCCTATGGCTACACCTTC. It specifies CASSQVNRDRRPYGYTF.

The chain carries TRBV5-1 and TRBJ1-1, with a possible D match to TRBD1 (6 bases). The germline gives CDR1 SGHRS, CDR2 YFSETQ. The V end was cut by 4 bases, the J end by 1 base, with 14 bases between. The CDR3 runs to 15 residues. CDR3 DNA: TGCGCCAGCAGCGGCGGGACACTTGGGAACACTGAAGCTTTCTTT. Translating gives CASSGGTLGNTEAFF.

This clonotype was counted only a few times. The chain links TRBV5-6 to TRBJ2-7; 8 nucleotides match TRBD2. Germline lookup yields CDR1 SGHDT and CDR2 YYEEEE. The CDR3 is 15 residues long. V dropped 1 base and J dropped 2; count of bases not matched to a gene: 5. The CDR3 coding sequence is TGTGCCAGCAGCTTGTTGACTAGCGCCCCCTACGAGCAGTACTTC. The encoded protein is CASSLLTSAPYEQYF. The complete variable domain, with remaining parts taken from reference TRBV5-6 and TRBJ2-7, reads DAGVTQSPTHLIKTRGQQVTLRCSPKSGHDTVSWYQQALGQGPQFIFQYYEEEERQRGNFPDRFSGHQFPNYSSELNVNALLLGDSALYLCASSLLTSAPYEQYFGPGTRLTVT.

This clonotype turned up a few times. This chain uses TRBV5-5 with TRBJ1-1; the match to TRBD1 covers 8 bases. Trimming at V came to 4 bases and at J to 6 bases, leaving 5 bases not matched to a gene. This CDR3 has 13 amino acids. Germline V lookup: CDR1 SGHKS, CDR2 YYEKEE (reference sequence). The CDR3, as DNA: TGTGCCAGCAGCCAAATACAGGGGGCTGAAGCTTTCTTT. Protein: CASSQIQGAEAFF.

This clonotype was counted ten times or more. The rearrangement links TRBV4-2 to TRBJ2-2, with D unclear. Germline V gene sequence: CDR1 LGHNA, CDR2 YNFKEQ. The CDR3 has 16 amino acids. Deletions cut 0 bases from V and 5 bases from J, with 13 bases between. In nucleotides, the CDR3 is TGTGCCAGCAGCCAAGATGAGGCTTTACTGACCGGGGAGCTGTTTTTT. Its translation: CASSQDEALLTGELFF.

The J gene is TRBJ2-5, the V gene TRBV7-3; 9 nucleotides align to TRBD1. Looked up from germline, CDR1 is SGHTA and CDR2 is FQGTGA. V gave up 5 bases and J gave up 3 bases; unmatched junction bases: 19. The CDR3 has 19 residues. The CDR3 loop reads CASSGDRDRVDWFEETQYF. CDR3 in DNA: TGTGCCAGCAGCGGTGACCGGGACAGGGTTGATTGGTTTGAAGAGACCCAGTACTTC. Full variable domain (missing parts from reference TRBV7-3 and TRBJ2-5): GAGVSQTPSNKVTEKGKYVELRCDPISGHTALYWYRQSLGQGPEFLIYFQGTGAADDSGLPNDRFFAVRPEGSVSTLKIQRTERGDSAVYLCASSGDRDRVDWFEETQYFGPGTRLLVL.

The V and J genes are TRBV29-1 and TRBJ2-3; D is ambiguous. This CDR3 has 14 amino acids. V was trimmed by 4 bases and J by 1 base, leaving 12 bases between them. Germline CDR1 is SQVTM and CDR2 is ANQGSEA. CDR3: CSVVIRQGTDTQYF. In DNA, the CDR3 is TGCAGCGTTGTCATAAGGCAGGGCACAGATACGCAGTATTTT.